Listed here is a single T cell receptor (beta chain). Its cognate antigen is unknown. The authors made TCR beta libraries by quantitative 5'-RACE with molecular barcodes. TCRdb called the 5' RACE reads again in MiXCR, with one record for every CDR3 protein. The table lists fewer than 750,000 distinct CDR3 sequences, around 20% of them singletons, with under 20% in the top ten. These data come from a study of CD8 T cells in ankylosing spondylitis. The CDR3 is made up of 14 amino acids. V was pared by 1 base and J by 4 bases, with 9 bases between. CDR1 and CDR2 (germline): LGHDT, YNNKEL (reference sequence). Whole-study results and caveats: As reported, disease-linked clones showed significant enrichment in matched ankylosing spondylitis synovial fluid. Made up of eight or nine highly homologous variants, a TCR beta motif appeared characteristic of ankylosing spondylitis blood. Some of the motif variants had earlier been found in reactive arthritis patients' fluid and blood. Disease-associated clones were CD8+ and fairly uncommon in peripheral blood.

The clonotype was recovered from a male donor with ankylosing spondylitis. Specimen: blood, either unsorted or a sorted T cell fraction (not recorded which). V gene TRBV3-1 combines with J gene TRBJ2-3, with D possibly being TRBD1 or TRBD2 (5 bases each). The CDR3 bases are TGTGCCAGCAGCCAAGGACAGCGGCCAGATACGCAGTATTTT. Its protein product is CASSQGQRPDTQYF.